Listed below are T cell receptor beta chains from one sample, sequenced in a study of blood T cell repertoires in COVID-19. Profiling relied on immunoSEQ multiplex PCR, and the TCRdb table lists in-frame clones only, not all of them. The profile shows 300,000 to 400,000 clones, around 90% of them singletons. The specimen was PBMCs or T cells enriched from blood (not recorded which). Source of these receptors: a man aged 55-75 years who had recovered from COVID-19. Both conserved end residues are part of each CDR3. The D gene is left open where the match is weak. Size is omitted from some rows. Given values are once, few, many or a class for expanded clones.

V: TRBV5-1; J: TRBJ2-7; D: -; size: once; length: 12; CDR3: CASSEVAYEQYF; DNA: TGCGCCAGCAGCGAGGTTGCCTACGAGCAGTACTTC
V: TRBV6-2/TRBV6-3; J: TRBJ2-5; D: -; size: -; length: 16; CDR3: CASSYLVGGLQETQYF; DNA: TGTGCCAGCAGTTACCTAGTTGGAGGGTTACAAGAGACCCAGTACTTC
V: TRBV6-5; J: TRBJ1-5; D: -; size: -; length: 13; CDR3: CASSLTVAQPQHF; DNA: TGTGCCAGCAGTTTGACAGTAGCTCAGCCCCAGCATTTT
V: TRBV14; J: TRBJ2-1; D: -; size: once; length: 17; CDR3: CASSQVVGGTFYNEQFF; DNA: TGTGCCAGCAGCCAAGTAGTAGGAGGGACCTTCTACAATGAGCAGTTCTTC
V: TRBV16; J: TRBJ2-1; D: TRBD1; size: once; length: 15; CDR3: CASSQGTGMGNEQFF; DNA: TGTGCCAGCAGCCAAGGGACAGGGATGGGAAATGAGCAGTTCTTC
V: TRBV6-4; J: TRBJ1-2; D: -; size: few; length: 15; CDR3: CASSWEGGRDYGYTF; DNA: TGTGCCAGCTCCTGGGAGGGGGGCCGGGACTATGGCTACACCTTC
V: TRBV7-3; J: TRBJ2-3; D: -; size: -; length: 15; CDR3: CASSLTGGSTDTQYF; DNA: TGTGCCAGCAGCTTAACGGGCGGGAGCACAGATACGCAGTATTTT
V: TRBV9; J: TRBJ2-1; D: TRBD1; size: -; length: 15; CDR3: CASSVGTGSYNEQFF; DNA: TGTGCCAGCAGCGTAGGGACAGGCTCCTACAATGAGCAGTTCTTC
V: TRBV7-9; J: TRBJ2-5; D: -; size: -; length: 18; CDR3: CASSLGTANKRDQETQYF; DNA: TGTGCCAGCAGCTTAGGGACAGCTAACAAGCGGGATCAAGAGACCCAGTACTTC
V: TRBV7-9; J: TRBJ1-5; D: TRBD1; size: -; length: 15; CDR3: CASSLTGGSNQPQHF; DNA: TGTGCCAGCAGCTTAACAGGGGGTAGCAATCAGCCCCAGCATTTT
V: TRBV6-1; J: TRBJ1-5; D: TRBD1; size: -; length: 15; CDR3: CASSARDRGLEPQHF; DNA: TGTGCCAGCAGCGCCCGGGACAGGGGGCTGGAGCCCCAGCATTTT
V: TRBV6-5; J: TRBJ2-7; D: -; size: -; length: 13; CDR3: CASSYRQDTEQYF; DNA: TGTGCCAGCAGTTACCGACAGGACACAGAGCAGTACTTC
V: TRBV9; J: TRBJ2-1; D: TRBD2; size: -; length: 18; CDR3: CASSLGLAGASSYNEQFF; DNA: TGTGCCAGCAGCTTAGGACTAGCGGGGGCAAGCTCCTACAATGAGCAGTTCTTC
V: TRBV5-4; J: TRBJ2-1; D: TRBD2; size: -; length: 12; CDR3: CASSPNSGRRFF; DNA: TGTGCCAGCAGTCCAAATAGCGGGAGGAGGTTCTTC
V: TRBV7-2; J: TRBJ2-7; D: -; size: -; length: 13; CDR3: CASSGGHGYEQYF; DNA: TGTGCCAGCAGCGGGGGACACGGATACGAGCAGTACTTC
V: TRBV19; J: TRBJ2-4; D: TRBD1; size: once; length: 15; CDR3: CASSDQGAAKNIQYF; DNA: TGTGCCAGTAGTGACCAGGGGGCGGCCAAAAACATTCAGTACTTC
V: TRBV5-1; J: TRBJ2-1; D: -; size: once; length: 14; CDR3: CASRLGGAQSEQFF; DNA: TGCGCCAGCAGGTTGGGCGGGGCGCAGAGTGAGCAGTTCTTC
V: TRBV5-4; J: TRBJ2-1; D: TRBD2; size: -; length: 16; CDR3: CASSPGGRGLGNEQFF; DNA: TGTGCCAGCAGCCCGGGGGGGCGGGGACTTGGGAATGAGCAGTTCTTC
V: TRBV6-5; J: TRBJ2-7; D: -; size: -; length: 14; CDR3: CASSYGHSRYEQYF; DNA: TGTGCCAGTTCCTATGGGCACAGCCGCTACGAGCAGTACTTC
V: TRBV4-1; J: TRBJ2-1; D: TRBD2; size: -; length: 16; CDR3: CASSRVLAGGYNEQFF; DNA: TGCGCCAGCAGCCGAGTACTAGCGGGAGGGTACAATGAGCAGTTCTTC
V: TRBV5-5; J: TRBJ2-7; D: TRBD1; size: -; length: 15; CDR3: CASSGDPTGGTWEYF; DNA: TGTGCCAGCAGCGGGGATCCGACAGGGGGCACATGGGAGTACTTC
V: TRBV5-1; J: TRBJ2-3; D: -; size: once; length: 13; CDR3: CASSFGSTDTQYF; DNA: TGCGCCAGCAGCTTCGGGAGCACAGATACGCAGTATTTT
V: TRBV7-2; J: TRBJ1-2; D: -; size: -; length: 16; CDR3: CASNPTAGIRNYGYTF; DNA: TGTGCCAGCAACCCAACGGCAGGGATTCGTAACTATGGCTACACCTTC
V: TRBV7-3; J: TRBJ1-1; D: -; size: -; length: 15; CDR3: CASSLNAPPNTEAFF; DNA: TGTGCCAGCAGCTTAAATGCGCCGCCGAACACTGAAGCTTTCTTT
V: TRBV19; J: TRBJ1-5; D: -; size: -; length: 13; CDR3: CASRAQRSGPQHF; DNA: TGTGCCAGTAGAGCGCAACGGAGCGGGCCCCAGCATTTT